The clone carrying this T cell receptor (beta chain) was observed once. V lost 0 bases and J 5 bases, leaving 8 bases between the germline ends. The CDR3 spans 13 residues. CDR1 ENHRY and CDR2 SYGVKD come from the germline V gene. The data were taken from a study of blood T cell repertoires in COVID-19. Turning to the study itself: Sites in the United States, Italy and Spain provided acute and convalescent COVID-19 samples. From T cells, B-cell-depleted T cells, or PBMCs came the material, which was cDNA or gDNA.

Authors' data handling: It was from reference gene primer amplification that nucleated cell counts were estimated. TCRdb's copy holds only in-frame clones and misses some; the assay was immunoSEQ multiplex PCR. V and J calls and clone size are given by that table; D and trimming were obtained from the DNA. The table includes 240,000 or so clones, roughly 87% detected once. The chain links TRBV10-3 to TRBJ2-7, with D maybe TRBD2 (5 bases). Material: peripheral blood. The sequence came from a man in his 60s who had recovered from COVID-19. Written as DNA, the CDR3 is TGTGCCATCAGTGAGTCCGGGGTCCACGAGCAGTACGTC. Translating gives CAISESGVHEQYV.